This T cell receptor (beta chain) was captured in a study of cytomegalovirus exposure and HLA in healthy donors. Study-level points and caveats: Productive rates of about 90% or about 30% were seen for most TCR beta V segments in an earlier analysis. Later analysis indicated greater clonal expansion among HLA-associated TCR beta chains than among equally common other chains.

The primer mix had 60 Vbeta and 13 Jbeta primers. Clones were read by immunoSEQ multiplex PCR, and TCRdb kept only the in-frame ones, dropping some. The table lists 150,000 to 200,000 clones, around nine tenths of them singletons. Trimming cost V 5 bases and J 8 bases, with 19 bases left between them. From germline, CDR1 is SGHAT and CDR2 FQNNGV. The CDR3 contains 15 residues. Note on this clone: Its matching antigen is unknown.

The receptor was isolated from a young woman in good health and CMV-seronegative. This chain uses TRBV11-2 with TRBJ2-1; TRBD2 might be the D (7 bases). Source material: PBMCs. The CDR3 loop reads CASSQGGRALDEQFF. The CDR3 nucleotides are TGTGCCAGCAGCCAAGGGGGGAGGGCCTTGGATGAGCAGTTCTTC.